This T cell receptor beta chain is from a study of OX40 agonist ivuxolimab in advanced cancers. V was pared by 3 bases and J by 1 base, with 6 bases between. Germline V gene lookup returns CDR1 SGHVS and CDR2 FQNEAQ. This CDR3 is 14 amino acids long. Profiling relied on immunoSEQ multiplex PCR, and the TCRdb table lists in-frame clones only, not all of them. The sample includes about 84,000 clones, 90% to 95% of them seen just once. The specimen comprised CD4+ or CD8+ T cells sorted from blood, sampled in a trial of the OX40 agonist ivuxolimab. This chain uses TRBV7-8 with TRBJ2-2; tentatively, D is TRBD1 or TRBD2 (5 bases each). This TCR was sampled from an adult with an advanced solid tumor such as melanoma, head and neck, liver or kidney cancer. The CDR3 DNA is TGTGCCAGCAGCTTGGGACGGAACACCGGGGAGCTGTTTTTT. It encodes CASSLGRNTGELFF.